This entry concerns a single T cell receptor beta chain. Its antigen remains unidentified. Base qualities are not provided; no much larger clone lies one nucleotide away. This sample was taken from a study of cytotoxic CD8 clonotypes in ibrutinib-treated CLL (dated by TCRdb to the early 2020s). Describing the broader study: The cohort had 11 relapsed/refractory and approximately 15 treatment-naive patients; around 17 were IGHV unmutated. Cryopreserved peripheral blood mononuclear cells were obtained before treatment, at response, and at either sustained remission or disease progression. Of the roughly 86 people in the trial, about two dozen had longitudinal samples available. Patients were still on ibrutinib when every remission and progressive disease sample was collected. Response samples were taken after a median of approximately 12 months on treatment, ranging from about 6 to 40 months. Samples averaged roughly 280,000 productive templates and tens of thousands of productive rearrangements. Responses were partial in roughly 25 patients and complete in 2; after median roughly 69 months follow-up, some 15 stayed in remission and about 12 progressed. Results the study describes overall, beyond this receptor: Public clonotypes were rare and either shrank or stayed stable during treatment, and the rise in clonality at ibrutinib response reflected expansion of private clonotypes. Sampling times were not matched between patients in sustained remission and patients whose disease was progressing, and lymph node repertoires were not examined. Clonality rose at ibrutinib response, remained stable during sustained remission, and dropped back toward baseline at progression. Baseline clonality exceeded that of age-matched healthy donors and correlated strongly with circulating CD8+ T-cell counts.

Explained via the paper, the time point label denotes: approximately 11 months on ibrutinib. For TCR beta library preparation, 1.5 to 2 micrograms of genomic DNA were extracted from the cryopreserved PBMCs. High-throughput TCR beta sequencing was performed on longitudinal blood samples from CLL patients receiving ibrutinib monotherapy. The patients took part in an open-label, single-center phase 2 trial of ibrutinib monotherapy. Cut back by 6 bases and 0 bases, the V and J ends lie 11 bases apart. CDR1 and CDR2 were assigned from the germline V gene (reference sequence) as MNHNY and SVGAGI. From the cysteine through the phenylalanine, the CDR3 covers 14 amino acids. Of the read, only the CDR3 DNA is kept; its 42 bases are in frame from base 1. A MiSeq instrument was used for deep resolution sequencing, which targeted depths ranging from 1 in 1 million up to 1 in 200,000 T cells, with coverage averaging 10x for each clonotype. The immunoSEQ hsTCRB Kit was used to generate the TCR beta libraries. On the study's bioinformatics: The data were analyzed with ImmunoSEQ Analyzer and ImmunoSEQ Data Assistant, and V, D and J gene assignments followed IMGT definitions. Clonality, with values ranging from 0 to 1, was calculated as one minus the normalized Shannon entropy of productive rearrangement frequencies. Public clonotype analysis was restricted to overrepresented clonotypes comprising at least 0.05% of each patient's repertoire. Repertoires from approximately 12 age-matched healthy donors in immuneACCESS were used as clonality controls. Entries here come from immuneACCESS through TCRdb and include only in-frame sequences with V and J called. Some clones fail to appear in such tables; in the studies checked, an unresolved V gene covers under half of the shortfall, and the cause of the remainder is unknown. Clone size and V and J calls were adopted from that table, with D and trimming inferred from the DNA. Counted in this sample were tens of thousands of clones; around 68% of them appeared once. The ten largest clones add up to approximately 6.2% of the sample.

The chain couples TRBV6-6 to TRBJ1-1; the D gene is unclear. This material consisted of PBMCs, taken after 12 months of ibrutinib treatment. The receptor's source is a human donor with chronic lymphocytic leukemia. The nucleotide sequence is given as TGTGCCAGCAGCCGCCTCGACCTGAACACTGAAGCTTTCTTT. Its protein product is CASSRLDLNTEAFF.